A single sample is the source of the 9 T cell receptor beta chains below, sequenced in a study of beta chain features in type 1 diabetes. Every bit of the isolated RNA underwent reverse transcription, so sequencing read expressed TCRB transcripts. TCRdb keeps only in-frame clones here, not all; method: immunoSEQ multiplex PCR. The data hold fewer than 500,000 clones, with about 15% observed a single time. The material sequenced was naive CD4+ T cells from blood. The receptors originated from a man aged 30-40 years in good health.

This clone was seen more than once but under ten times. This chain links TRBV7-9 with TRBJ1-1, with unresolved D. Trimming left V 5 bases short and J 4 bases short, with 14 bases between. CDR3 length equals 14 residues. Germline-derived CDR1 and CDR2 are SEHNR and FQNEAQ (reference sequence). Here the CDR3 reads CASSALRGRTEAFF. In nucleotides, the CDR3 is TGTGCCAGCAGCGCCCTGCGGGGTCGCACTGAAGCTTTCTTT. Using reference TRBV7-9 and TRBJ1-1 for the parts outside the CDR3, the full variable domain is DTGVSQNPRHKITKRGQNVTFRCDPISEHNRLYWYRQTLGQGPEFLTYFQNEAQLEKSRLLSDRFSAERPKGSFSTLEIQRTEQGDSAMYLCASSALRGRTEAFFGQGTRLTVV.

In this sample, this clone turned up a few times. The identical CDR3 is also encoded by other nucleotide sequences in the sample. V gene TRBV7-2 combines with J gene TRBJ2-3; D unresolved. Trimming removed 1 base at V and 1 base at J, with 3 bases between. This CDR3 region has 13 residues. CDR1 SGHTA and CDR2 FQGNSA come from the germline V gene. CDR3 residues: CASSLVGTDTQYF. DNA for the CDR3: TGTGCCAGCAGCTTAGTAGGCACAGATACGCAGTATTTT.

The chain employs TRBV7-9 and TRBJ2-1; D might be TRBD2 (5 bases). The ends were cut back, 0 bases at V and 1 base at J, with 16 bases in the middle. This CDR3 is 18 amino acids long. Germline CDR1 reads SEHNR; CDR2 reads FQNEAQ (reference sequence). The CDR3 DNA follows: TGTGCCAGCAGCTTAGCGGGTGGGAGATCGAAATCCTACAATGAGCAGTTCTTC. Protein product: CASSLAGGRSKSYNEQFF.

V and J are TRBV25-1 and TRBJ1-2; 8 bases align to TRBD1. The V and J ends lost 3 bases and 4 bases, in that order; junction bases with no gene match: 7. Germline CDR1 and CDR2: MGHDK and SYGVNS. The CDR3 is made up of 15 amino acids. This chain's CDR3 is CASSDPGQGSYGYTF. As DNA, the CDR3 is TGTGCCAGCAGTGATCCTGGACAGGGCAGCTATGGCTACACCTTC.

The rearrangement joins TRBV5-1 to TRBJ2-1, with unresolved D. The CDR3 is 13 amino acids. From germline, CDR1 is SGHRS and CDR2 YFSETQ. Trimming shortened V by 5 bases and J by 0 bases, and 6 bases separated the two germline ends. In DNA, the CDR3 is TGCGCCAGCAGTGGGAACTCCTACAATGAGCAGTTCTTC. Translating gives CASSGNSYNEQFF.

This chain uses TRBV30 with TRBJ1-1, with D possibly matching TRBD1 (5 bases). The germline gives CDR1 GTSNPN, CDR2 SVGIG (reference sequence). CDR3 length: 11 residues. The CDR3 nucleotides read TGTGCTCGGGGCCTGAACACTGAAGCTTTCTTT. Encoded protein: CARGLNTEAFF. Full variable domain (outside the CDR3, taken from reference TRBV30 and TRBJ1-1): SQTIHQWPATLVQPVGSPLSLECTVEGTSNPNLYWYRQAAGRGLQLLFYSVGIGQISSEVPQNLSASRPQDRQFILSSKKLLLSDSGFYLCARGLNTEAFFGQGTRLTVV.

The genes are TRBV5-4 and TRBJ2-2; D gene uncertain. The V gene's germline CDR1 is SGHNT and CDR2 YYREEE (reference sequence). The CDR3 length is 15 residues. The V gene lost 4 bases and the J gene lost 4 bases, with 14 bases spanning the gap. Here the CDR3 reads CASSIDTRSTGELFF. CDR3 DNA: TGTGCCAGCAGCATTGATACGCGTTCCACCGGGGAGCTGTTTTTT.

This rearrangement joins TRBV5-1 to TRBJ2-6; TRBD1 aligns across 8 bases. This CDR3 spans 15 amino acids. Germline CDR1 SGHRS, CDR2 YFSETQ. Trimming took 5 bases from V and 3 from J; bases not matched to a gene: 4. The CDR3 DNA sequence: TGCGCCAGCAGTCAGGGGGCTGTTGGGGCCAACGTCCTGACTTTC. This gives the protein CASSQGAVGANVLTF.

Only a few counts were recorded for this clone. The rearrangement links TRBV5-4 to TRBJ2-2; 8 bases are a match to TRBD1. J gave up 4 bases and V 3 bases, and 11 bases lay outside the gene matches. The CDR3 is made up of 17 amino acids. Germline V gene lookup returns CDR1 SGHNT and CDR2 YYREEE (reference sequence). This chain's CDR3 is CASSSQFGQGVTGELFF. CDR3 coding DNA: TGTGCCAGCAGCTCTCAATTTGGACAGGGAGTCACCGGGGAGCTGTTTTTT.